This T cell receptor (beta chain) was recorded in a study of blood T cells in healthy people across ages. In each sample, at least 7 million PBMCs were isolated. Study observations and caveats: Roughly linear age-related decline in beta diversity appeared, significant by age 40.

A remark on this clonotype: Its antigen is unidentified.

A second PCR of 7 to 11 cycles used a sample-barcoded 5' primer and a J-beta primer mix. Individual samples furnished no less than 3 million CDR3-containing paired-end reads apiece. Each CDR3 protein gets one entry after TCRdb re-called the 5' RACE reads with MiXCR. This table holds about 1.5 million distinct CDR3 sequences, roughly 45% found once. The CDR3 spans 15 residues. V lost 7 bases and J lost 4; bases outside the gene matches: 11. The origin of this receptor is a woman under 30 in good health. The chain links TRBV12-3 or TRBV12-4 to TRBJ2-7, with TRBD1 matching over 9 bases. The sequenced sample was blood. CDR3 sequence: CASITPGTGRYEQYF. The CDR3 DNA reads TGTGCCAGCATTACCCCTGGGACAGGGAGGTACGAGCAGTACTTC.